One sample yielded the 4 T cell receptor beta chains listed below, sequenced in a study of cytomegalovirus exposure and HLA in healthy donors. Use of 60 Vbeta and 13 Jbeta primers characterized the PCR. Sequencing was performed with immunoSEQ multiplex PCR; in TCRdb, only in-frame clones are kept and a portion is missing. The data show some 120,000 clones, approximately 81% seen once. Sequenced sample: PBMCs. The receptors originated from a woman aged 18-35 years in good health and CMV-seropositive.

This chain connects TRBV5-4 to TRBJ2-5, with D tentatively TRBD2 (6 bases). Germline V CDR1 and CDR2: SGHNT, YYREEE (reference sequence). The V end lost 4 bases, the J end lost 11 bases, and 15 bases lay between the germline ends. This CDR3 region has 12 residues. CDR3 coding DNA: TGTGCCAGCAGCACCGGGACTCGTGAGCAGTACTTC. It yields the protein CASSTGTREQYF.

V is TRBV19 and J is TRBJ1-5, with 8 positions matching TRBD1. Germline trimming cut 8 bases from V and 2 bases from J; bases unmatched to any gene: 8. The germline CDR1 and CDR2 sequences are LNHDA and SQIVND (reference sequence). This CDR3 contains 15 residues. As DNA, the CDR3 is TGTGCCAGTGGACAGACAGGGGTGGGCAATCAGCCCCAGCATTTT. It encodes CASGQTGVGNQPQHF.

This clone was picked up one time. The chain combines TRBV6-5 with TRBJ2-7, with a tentative D call TRBD2 (5 bases). From germline, CDR1 is MNHEY and CDR2 SVGAGI. The ends were cut back, 4 bases at V and 4 bases at J, with 8 bases in the middle. The CDR3 loop spans 12 amino acids. In DNA form, the CDR3 reads TGTGCCAGCAGTTGGGGAGATTACGAGCAGTACTTC. Translating gives CASSWGDYEQYF.

V and J are TRBV6-5 and TRBJ1-1, with a possible D match to TRBD1 (5 bases). Per germline, CDR1 MNHEY and CDR2 SVGAGI. V was trimmed by 0 bases and J by 4 bases, leaving 9 bases between them. There are 14 residues in the CDR3. The DNA for the CDR3 is TGTGCCAGCAGTTACTCCAGGGTGGGCACTGAAGCTTTCTTT. Protein sequence: CASSYSRVGTEAFF.